This T cell receptor beta chain was captured in a study of graft-versus-host responses after intestinal transplantation. As for the study in general: Isolated intestinal, liver-intestinal, or multivisceral transplants had been given to the recipients. The study gave all recipients anti-thymocyte globulin induction, then tacrolimus and steroids for 2 to 3 years.

Clones were read by immunoSEQ multiplex PCR, and TCRdb kept only the in-frame ones, dropping some. The data contain 40,000 to 55,000 clones, approximately 88% of them singletons. Worth noting for this clone: Its antigen is currently unknown.

Trimming shortened V by 6 bases and J by 0 bases, and 13 bases separated the two germline ends. This CDR3 region has 15 residues. The germline CDR1 and CDR2 sequences are MNHEY and SVGAGI. V gene TRBV6-5 combines with J gene TRBJ2-3; tentative D call: TRBD2 (6 bases). Material: unstimulated CD4+ T cells sorted from spleen or lymph node cells, obtained before transplant. The source is a human donor who was the organ donor for an intestinal transplant. CDR3 coding DNA: TGTGCCAGCAGACCCCTAGGAGGGAGCACAGATACGCAGTATTTT. Amino acid sequence: CASRPLGGSTDTQYF.